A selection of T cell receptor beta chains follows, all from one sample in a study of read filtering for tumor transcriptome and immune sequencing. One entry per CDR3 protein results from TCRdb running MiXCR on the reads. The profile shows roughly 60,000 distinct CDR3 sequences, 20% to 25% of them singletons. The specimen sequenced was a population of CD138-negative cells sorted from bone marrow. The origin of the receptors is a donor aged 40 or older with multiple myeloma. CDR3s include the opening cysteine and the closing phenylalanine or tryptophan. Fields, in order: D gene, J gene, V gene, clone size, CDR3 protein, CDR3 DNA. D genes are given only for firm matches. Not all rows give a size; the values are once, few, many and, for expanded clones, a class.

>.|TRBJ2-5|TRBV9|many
CASSVGGRETQYF
TGTGCCAGCAGCGTGGGCGGAAGGGAGACCCAGTACTTC
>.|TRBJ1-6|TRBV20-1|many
CSARFGWQGYNSPLHF
TGCAGTGCTAGATTCGGGTGGCAGGGCTATAATTCACCCCTCCACTTT
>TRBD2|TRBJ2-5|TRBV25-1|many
CASSETSGSVETQYF
TGTGCCAGCAGTGAGACTAGCGGGAGTGTAGAGACCCAGTACTTC
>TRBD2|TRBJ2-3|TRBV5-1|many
CASSTPGLAGTDTQYF
TGCGCCAGCAGTACACCCGGGCTAGCGGGCACAGATACGCAGTATTTT
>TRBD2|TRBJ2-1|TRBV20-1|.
CSARDGSGSRYNEQFF
TGCAGTGCTAGAGATGGTAGCGGGAGTCGGTACAATGAGCAGTTCTTC
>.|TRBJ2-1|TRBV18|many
CASSRFASGDNEQFF
TGTGCCAGCTCACGGTTTGCTTCAGGAGACAATGAGCAGTTCTTC
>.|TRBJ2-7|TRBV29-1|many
CSVDLGGEQGTNEQYF
TGCAGCGTTGACCTAGGGGGTGAACAGGGGACTAACGAGCAGTACTTC
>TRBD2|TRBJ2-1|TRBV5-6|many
CASSTGTSGRRGEQFF
TGTGCCAGCAGCACCGGGACTAGCGGGAGGCGGGGTGAGCAGTTCTTC
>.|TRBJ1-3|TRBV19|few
CASSRGPFDSGNTIYF
TGTGCCAGTAGTAGAGGGCCGTTCGACTCTGGAAACACCATATATTTT
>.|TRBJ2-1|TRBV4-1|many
CASSQDRDPYDEQFF
TGCGCCAGCAGCCAGGACCGGGACCCTTATGATGAGCAGTTCTTC
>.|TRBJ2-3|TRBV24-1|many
CATSDLGRSSTDTQYF
TGTGCCACCAGTGATTTGGGGCGTTCTAGCACAGATACGCAGTATTTT
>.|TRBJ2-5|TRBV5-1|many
CASSLDTTQETQYF
TGCGCCAGCAGCTTGGATACCACCCAAGAGACCCAGTACTTC
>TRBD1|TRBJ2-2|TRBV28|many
CASIGDRNTGELFF
TGTGCCAGCATCGGGGACAGAAACACCGGGGAGCTGTTTTTT
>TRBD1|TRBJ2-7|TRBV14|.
CASSHDRAQQYF
TGTGCCAGCAGCCATGACAGGGCTCAGCAGTACTTC
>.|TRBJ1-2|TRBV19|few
CASSIVRTDANYGYTF
TGTGCCAGTAGTATAGTCAGGACGGACGCTAACTATGGCTACACCTTC
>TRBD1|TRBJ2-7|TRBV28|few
CAISGIGTGASYEQYF
TGTGCCATCAGCGGAATTGGGACAGGGGCATCCTACGAGCAGTACTTC
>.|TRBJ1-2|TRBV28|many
CASSLEGEDGYTF
TGTGCCAGCAGTTTAGAGGGAGAGGATGGCTACACCTTC
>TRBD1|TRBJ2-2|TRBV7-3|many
CASSMGQTNTGELFF
TGTGCCAGCAGCATGGGACAGACGAACACCGGGGAGCTGTTTTTT
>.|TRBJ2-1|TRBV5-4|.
CASSPSTVYNEQFF
TGTGCCAGCAGCCCGTCGACGGTTTACAATGAGCAGTTCTTC
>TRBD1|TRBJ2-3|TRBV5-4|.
CASSGQGRSGTDTQYF
TGTGCCAGCAGCGGACAGGGAAGATCAGGCACAGATACGCAGTATTTT
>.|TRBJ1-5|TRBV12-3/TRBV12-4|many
CASSLKGSSNQPQHF
TGTGCCAGCAGTTTAAAGGGCAGTAGCAATCAGCCCCAGCATTTT
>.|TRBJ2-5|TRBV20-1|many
CSARDIQNQETQYF
TGCAGTGCTAGAGATATCCAAAATCAAGAGACCCAGTACTTC
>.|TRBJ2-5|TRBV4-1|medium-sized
CASSQVLDSIEETQYF
TGCGCCAGCAGCCAAGTGCTAGACTCCATAGAAGAGACCCAGTACTTC
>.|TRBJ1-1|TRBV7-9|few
CASSLEAGTEAFF
TGTGCCAGCAGCTTAGAAGCGGGCACTGAAGCTTTCTTT
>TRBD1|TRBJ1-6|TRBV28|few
CASRQTGRNSPLHF
TGTGCCAGCAGACAGACAGGGAGGAATTCACCCCTCCACTTT
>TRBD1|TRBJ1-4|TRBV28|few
CASSSQTGDEKLFF
TGTGCCAGCAGTTCCCAGACAGGGGATGAAAAACTGTTTTTT
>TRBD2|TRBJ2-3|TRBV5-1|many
CASSLLREDDTQYF
TGCGCCAGCAGCTTATTGCGGGAGGATGATACGCAGTATTTT
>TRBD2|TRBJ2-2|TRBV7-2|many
CASSLTSGRTGELFF
TGTGCCAGCAGCTTAACTAGCGGACGAACCGGGGAGCTGTTTTTT
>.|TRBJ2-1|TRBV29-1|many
CSVEGAAREQFF
TGCAGCGTTGAAGGGGCTGCGAGGGAGCAGTTCTTC
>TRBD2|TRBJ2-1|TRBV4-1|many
CASSSPGLDSYNEQFF
TGCGCCAGCAGCTCCCCGGGACTAGACTCCTACAATGAGCAGTTCTTC
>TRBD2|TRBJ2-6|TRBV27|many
CASSFGGTNSGANVLTF
TGTGCCAGCAGTTTTGGGGGGACTAACTCTGGGGCCAACGTCCTGACTTTC
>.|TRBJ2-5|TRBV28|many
CASSLAGGRWDRVFGETQYF
TGTGCCAGCAGTTTGGCGGGAGGTCGTTGGGACAGGGTGTTTGGAGAGACCCAGTACTTC
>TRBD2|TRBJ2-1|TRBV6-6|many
CASSPLPSGSSYNEQFF
TGTGCCAGCAGCCCATTACCTAGCGGTAGCTCCTACAATGAGCAGTTCTTC
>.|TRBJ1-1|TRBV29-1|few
CSVESIGSPQAFF
TGCAGCGTTGAATCTATAGGGTCGCCGCAAGCTTTCTTT
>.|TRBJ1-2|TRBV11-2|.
CASSLGFGGFRPGYTF
TGTGCCAGCAGCTTAGGGTTTGGGGGTTTCCGTCCTGGCTACACCTTC
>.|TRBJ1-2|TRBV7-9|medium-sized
CASSSSSANYGYTF
TGTGCCAGCAGCTCCAGCTCGGCTAACTATGGCTACACCTTC
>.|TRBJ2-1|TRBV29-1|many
CSVGQQFF
TGCAGCGTTGGACAGCAGTTCTTC
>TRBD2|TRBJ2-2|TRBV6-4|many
CASSARGGITGELFF
TGTGCCAGCAGTGCGCGGGGGGGAATCACCGGGGAGCTGTTTTTT
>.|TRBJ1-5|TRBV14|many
CASSVYGGGNQPQHF
TGTGCCAGCAGCGTATATGGGGGTGGCAATCAGCCCCAGCATTTT
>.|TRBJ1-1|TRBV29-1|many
CSVELQGKDTEAFF
TGCAGCGTTGAACTTCAGGGAAAAGACACTGAAGCTTTCTTT
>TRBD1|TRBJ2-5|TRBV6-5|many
CASSYSETGPPNQETQYF
TGTGCCAGCAGTTACTCGGAGACAGGGCCCCCTAACCAAGAGACCCAGTACTTC
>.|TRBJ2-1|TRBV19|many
CASSITVTSYNEQFF
TGTGCCAGTAGTATTACGGTAACCTCCTACAATGAGCAGTTCTTC
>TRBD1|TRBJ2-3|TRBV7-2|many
CASRQGPTDTQYF
TGTGCCAGCCGACAGGGACCGACAGATACGCAGTATTTT
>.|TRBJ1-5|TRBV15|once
CATGEVTGSLRPQHF
TGTGCCACCGGCGAAGTAACAGGGTCTCTCCGGCCCCAGCATTTT
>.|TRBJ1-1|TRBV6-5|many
CASSRALGTEAFF
TGTGCCAGCAGTCGGGCCTTGGGGACTGAAGCTTTCTTT